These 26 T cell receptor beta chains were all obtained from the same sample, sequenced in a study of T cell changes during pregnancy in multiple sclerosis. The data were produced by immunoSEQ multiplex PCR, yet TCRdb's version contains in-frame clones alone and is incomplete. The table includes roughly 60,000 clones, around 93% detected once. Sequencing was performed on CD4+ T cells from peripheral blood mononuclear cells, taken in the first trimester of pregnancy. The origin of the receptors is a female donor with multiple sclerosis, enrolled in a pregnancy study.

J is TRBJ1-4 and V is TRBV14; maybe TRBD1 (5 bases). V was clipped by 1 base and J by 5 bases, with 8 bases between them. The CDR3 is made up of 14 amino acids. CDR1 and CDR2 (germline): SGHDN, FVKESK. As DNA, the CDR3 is TGTGCCAGCAGCCAAGGGGGGGTGAATGAAAAACTGTTTTTT. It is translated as CASSQGGVNEKLFF. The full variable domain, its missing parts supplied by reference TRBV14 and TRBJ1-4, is EAGVTQFPSHSVIEKGQTVTLRCDPISGHDNLYWYRRVMGKEIKFLLHFVKESKQDESGMPNNRFLAERTGGTYSTLKVQPAELEDSGVYFCASSQGGVNEKLFFGSGTQLSVL.

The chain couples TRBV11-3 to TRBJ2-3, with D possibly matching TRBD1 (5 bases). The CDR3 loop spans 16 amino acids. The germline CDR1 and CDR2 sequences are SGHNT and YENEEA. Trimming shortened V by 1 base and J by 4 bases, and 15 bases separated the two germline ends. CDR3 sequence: CASSLGLRGRADTQYF. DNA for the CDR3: TGTGCCAGCAGCTTAGGTTTAAGGGGCCGGGCAGATACGCAGTATTTT.

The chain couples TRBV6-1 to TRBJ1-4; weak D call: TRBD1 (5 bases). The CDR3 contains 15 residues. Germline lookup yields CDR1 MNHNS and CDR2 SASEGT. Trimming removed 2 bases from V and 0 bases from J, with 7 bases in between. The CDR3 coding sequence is TGTGCCAGCAGTGAACAGGGCGCAACTAATGAAAAACTGTTTTTT. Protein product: CASSEQGATNEKLFF.

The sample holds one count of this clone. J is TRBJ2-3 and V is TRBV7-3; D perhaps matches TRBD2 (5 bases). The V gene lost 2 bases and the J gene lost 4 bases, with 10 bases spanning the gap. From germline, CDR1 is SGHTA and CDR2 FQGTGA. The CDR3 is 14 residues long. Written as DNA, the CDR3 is TGTGCCAGCAGCTTAGGGAGACTCCCAGATACGCAGTATTTT. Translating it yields CASSLGRLPDTQYF.

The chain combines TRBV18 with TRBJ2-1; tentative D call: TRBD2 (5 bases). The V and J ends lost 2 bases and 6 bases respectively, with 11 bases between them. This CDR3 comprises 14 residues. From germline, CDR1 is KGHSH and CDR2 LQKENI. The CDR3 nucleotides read TGTGCCAGCTCACCAAGGGCTAGCTTCAATGAGCAGTTCTTC. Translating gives CASSPRASFNEQFF.

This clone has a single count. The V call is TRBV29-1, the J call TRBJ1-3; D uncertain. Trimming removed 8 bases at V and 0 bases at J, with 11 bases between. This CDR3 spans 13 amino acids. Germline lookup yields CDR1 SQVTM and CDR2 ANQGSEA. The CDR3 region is CSIIRDSGNTIYF. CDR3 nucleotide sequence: TGCAGCATAATCCGGGACTCTGGAAACACCATATATTTT. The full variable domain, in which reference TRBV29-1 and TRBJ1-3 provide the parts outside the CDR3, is SAVISQKPSRDICQRGTSLTIQCQVDSQVTMMFWYRQQPGQSLTLIATANQGSEATYESGFVIDKFPISRPNLTFSTLTVSNMSPEDSSIYLCSIIRDSGNTIYFGEGSWLTVV.

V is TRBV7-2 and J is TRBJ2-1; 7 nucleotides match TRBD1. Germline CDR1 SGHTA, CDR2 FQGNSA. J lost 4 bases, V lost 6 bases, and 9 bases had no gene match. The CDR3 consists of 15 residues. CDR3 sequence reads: CASRPTGDIYNEQFF. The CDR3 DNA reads TGTGCCAGCAGGCCTACAGGGGACATATACAATGAGCAGTTCTTC. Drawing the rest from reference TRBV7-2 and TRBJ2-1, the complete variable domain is GAGVSQSPSNKVTEKGKDVELRCDPISGHTALYWYRQSLGQGLEFLIYFQGNSAPDKSGLPSDRFSAERTGGSVSTLTIQRTQQEDSAVYLCASRPTGDIYNEQFFGPGTRLTVL.

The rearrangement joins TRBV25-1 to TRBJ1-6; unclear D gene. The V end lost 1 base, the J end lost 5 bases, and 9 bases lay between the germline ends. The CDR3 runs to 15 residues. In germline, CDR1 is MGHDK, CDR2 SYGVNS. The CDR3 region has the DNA TGTGCCAGCAGTGAATCGGAGAGGGATAATTCACCCCTCCACTTT. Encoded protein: CASSESERDNSPLHF.

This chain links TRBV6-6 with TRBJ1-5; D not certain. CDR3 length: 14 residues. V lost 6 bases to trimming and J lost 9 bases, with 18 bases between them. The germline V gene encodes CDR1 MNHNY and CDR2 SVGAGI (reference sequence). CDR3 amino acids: CASSKSPTVSPQHF. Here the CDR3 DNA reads TGTGCCAGCAGCAAGAGCCCGACTGTTTCGCCCCAGCATTTT.

Here the CDR3 DNA reads TGTGCCAGCACCGGACTAGCGGGCTCCTACAATGAGCAGTTCTTC. It encodes CASTGLAGSYNEQFF. J is TRBJ2-1 and V is TRBV5-4; 11 nucleotides line up with TRBD2. Germline V gives CDR1 SGHNT, CDR2 YYREEE (reference sequence). CDR3 length: 15 amino acids. V lost 6 bases to trimming and J lost 0 bases; unmatched junction nucleotides: 2.

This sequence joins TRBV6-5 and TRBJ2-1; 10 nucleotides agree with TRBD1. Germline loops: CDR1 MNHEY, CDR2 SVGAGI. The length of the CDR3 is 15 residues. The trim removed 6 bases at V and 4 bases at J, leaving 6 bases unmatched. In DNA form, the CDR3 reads TGTGCCAGCAGCCCCGGGACAGGGGATTACAATGAGCAGTTCTTC. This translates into CASSPGTGDYNEQFF.

The DNA for the CDR3 is TGTGCCAGCAGCGCCCAAGGGGGTACAGGCTACACCTTC. Residues: CASSAQGGTGYTF. The genes are TRBV7-2 and TRBJ1-2; tentatively, D is TRBD1 (6 bases). V lost 5 bases and J lost 8, with 15 bases in between. The CDR3 contains 13 residues. Germline lookup yields CDR1 SGHTA and CDR2 FQGNSA. The full variable domain, with the rest looked up from reference TRBV7-2 and TRBJ1-2, is GAGVSQSPSNKVTEKGKDVELRCDPISGHTALYWYRQSLGQGLEFLIYFQGNSAPDKSGLPSDRFSAERTGGSVSTLTIQRTQQEDSAVYLCASSAQGGTGYTFGSGTRLTVV.

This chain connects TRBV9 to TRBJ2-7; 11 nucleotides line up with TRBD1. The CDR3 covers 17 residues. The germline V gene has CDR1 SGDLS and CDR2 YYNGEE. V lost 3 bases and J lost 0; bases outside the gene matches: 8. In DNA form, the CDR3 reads TGTGCCAGCAGCGCGCGGACAGGGGGCCAGAGCTCCTACGAGCAGTACTTC. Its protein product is CASSARTGGQSSYEQYF.

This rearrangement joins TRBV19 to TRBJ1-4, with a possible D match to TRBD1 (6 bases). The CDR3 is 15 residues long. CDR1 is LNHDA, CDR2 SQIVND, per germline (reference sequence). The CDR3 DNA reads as TGTGCGAGCCGTGGCGGGGGCCTGTCGTATGAAAAACTGTTTTTT. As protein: CASRGGGLSYEKLFF.

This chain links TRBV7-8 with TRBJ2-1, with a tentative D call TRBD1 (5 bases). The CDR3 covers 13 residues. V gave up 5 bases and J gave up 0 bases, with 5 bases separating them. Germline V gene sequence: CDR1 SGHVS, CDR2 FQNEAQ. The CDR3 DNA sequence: TGTGCCAGCAGCCAGGGCTCCTACAATGAGCAGTTCTTC. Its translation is CASSQGSYNEQFF.

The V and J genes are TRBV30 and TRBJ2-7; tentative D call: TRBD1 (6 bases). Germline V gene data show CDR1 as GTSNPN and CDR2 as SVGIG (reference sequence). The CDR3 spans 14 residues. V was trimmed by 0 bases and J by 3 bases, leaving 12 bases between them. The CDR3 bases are TGTGCCTGGAGTGTTCGGGGACAATTCTACGAGCAGTACTTC. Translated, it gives CAWSVRGQFYEQYF.

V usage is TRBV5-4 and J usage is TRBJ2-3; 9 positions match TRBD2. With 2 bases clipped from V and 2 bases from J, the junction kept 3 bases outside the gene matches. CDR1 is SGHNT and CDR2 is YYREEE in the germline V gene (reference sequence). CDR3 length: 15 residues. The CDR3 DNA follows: TGTGCCAGCAGCTTATCTAGCGGGGCCACAGATACGCAGTATTTT. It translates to CASSLSSGATDTQYF.

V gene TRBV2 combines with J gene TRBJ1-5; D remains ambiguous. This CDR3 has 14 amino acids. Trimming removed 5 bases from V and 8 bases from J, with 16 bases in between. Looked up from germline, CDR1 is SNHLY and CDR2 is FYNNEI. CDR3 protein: CASSRDRLDEPQHF. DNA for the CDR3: TGTGCCAGCAGTCGGGATCGCCTGGACGAGCCCCAGCATTTT.

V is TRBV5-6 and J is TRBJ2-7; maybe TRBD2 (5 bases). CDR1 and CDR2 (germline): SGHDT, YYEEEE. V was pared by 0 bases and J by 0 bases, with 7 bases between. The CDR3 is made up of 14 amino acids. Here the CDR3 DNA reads TGTGCCAGCAGCTTGGGAGGGAACTCCTACGAGCAGTACTTC. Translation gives CASSLGGNSYEQYF.

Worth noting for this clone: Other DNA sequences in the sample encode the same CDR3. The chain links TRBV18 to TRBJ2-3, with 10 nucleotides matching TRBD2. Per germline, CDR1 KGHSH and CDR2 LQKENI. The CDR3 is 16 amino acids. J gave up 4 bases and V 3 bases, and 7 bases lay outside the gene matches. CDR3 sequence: CASSPLLAGGPDTQYF. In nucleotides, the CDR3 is TGTGCCAGCTCACCGCTATTAGCGGGGGGCCCAGATACGCAGTATTTT.

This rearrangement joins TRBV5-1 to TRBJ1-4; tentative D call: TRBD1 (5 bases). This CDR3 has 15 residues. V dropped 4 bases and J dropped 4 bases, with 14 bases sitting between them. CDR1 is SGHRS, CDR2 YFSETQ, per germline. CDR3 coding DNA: TGCGCCAGCAGCGCGGGGCATCGGGGTAATGAAAAACTGTTTTTT. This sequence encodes CASSAGHRGNEKLFF.

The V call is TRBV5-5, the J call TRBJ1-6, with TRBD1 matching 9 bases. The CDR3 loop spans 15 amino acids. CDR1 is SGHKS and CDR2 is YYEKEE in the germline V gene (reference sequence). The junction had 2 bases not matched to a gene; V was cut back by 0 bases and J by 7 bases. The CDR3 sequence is CASSLGGQGNSPLHF. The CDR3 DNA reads TGTGCCAGCAGCTTGGGAGGACAGGGGAATTCACCCCTCCACTTT.

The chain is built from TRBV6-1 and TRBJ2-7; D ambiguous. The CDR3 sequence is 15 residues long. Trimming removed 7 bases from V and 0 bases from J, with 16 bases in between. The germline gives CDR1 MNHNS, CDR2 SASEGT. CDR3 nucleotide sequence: TGTGCCAGCAAGGAACAGTTCGCCCTCTCCTACGAGCAGTACTTC. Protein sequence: CASKEQFALSYEQYF.

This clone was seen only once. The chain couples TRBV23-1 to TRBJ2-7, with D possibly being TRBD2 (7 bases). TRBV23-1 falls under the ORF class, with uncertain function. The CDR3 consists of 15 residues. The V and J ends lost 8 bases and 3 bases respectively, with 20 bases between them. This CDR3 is CASSTLRGGYYEQYF. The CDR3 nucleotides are TGCGCCAGCTCGACCCTAAGGGGGGGGTACTACGAGCAGTACTTC.

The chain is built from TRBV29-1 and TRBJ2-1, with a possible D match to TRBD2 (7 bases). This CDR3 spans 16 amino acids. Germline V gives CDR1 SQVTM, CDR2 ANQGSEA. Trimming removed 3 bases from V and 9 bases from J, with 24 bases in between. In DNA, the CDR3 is TGCAGCGTTGATGGTATGGGCGGGGGCCCCCGCCGTGAGCAGTTCTTC. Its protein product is CSVDGMGGGPRREQFF.

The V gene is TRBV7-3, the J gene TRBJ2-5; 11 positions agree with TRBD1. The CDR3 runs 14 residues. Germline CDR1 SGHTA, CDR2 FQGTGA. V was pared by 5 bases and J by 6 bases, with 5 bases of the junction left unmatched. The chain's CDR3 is CASSPGQGAQTQYF. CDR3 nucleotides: TGTGCCAGCAGCCCCGGACAGGGGGCTCAGACCCAGTACTTC.